The 16 T cell receptor beta chains listed next were all sequenced from one sample in a study of T cells after yellow fever vaccination. TCRdb itself ran the 5' RACE reads through MiXCR, one entry per CDR3 protein. The sample consists of just over 250,000 distinct CDR3 sequences, about 5.2% of them appearing once. The material was CD4+ T cells sorted from PBMCs, obtained on the day of the yellow fever booster vaccination. All receptors derive from a man younger than 30 who received the YFV17D yellow fever vaccine.

This clonotype was seen a handful of times. This chain joins TRBV6-2 or TRBV6-3 and TRBJ1-6; D is uncertain. The length of the CDR3 is 12 residues. The V end lost 6 bases, the J end lost 10 bases, and 10 bases lay between the germline ends. The germline CDR1 and CDR2 sequences are MNHEY and SVGEGT. CDR3 bases: TGTGCCAGCAGCCCCCCCGGCTCACCCCTCCACTTT. Translating gives CASSPPGSPLHF.

In this sample, this clonotype turned up once. V gene TRBV7-6 combines with J gene TRBJ1-1, with D tentatively TRBD1 (5 bases). This CDR3 has 17 residues. The V end lost 1 base, the J end lost 3 bases, and 18 bases lay between the germline ends. CDR1 is SGHVS, CDR2 FNYEAQ, per germline. For the CDR3, the DNA is TGTGCCAGCAGCTTAGGGTCCTGGGCCCCGGGGGACACTGAAGCTTTCTTT. This sequence encodes CASSLGSWAPGDTEAFF. Full variable domain (rest looked up from reference TRBV7-6 and TRBJ1-1): GAGVSQSPRYKVTKRGQDVALRCDPISGHVSLYWYRQALGQGPEFLTYFNYEAQQDKSGLPNDRFSAERPEGSISTLTIQRTEQRDSAMYRCASSLGSWAPGDTEAFFGQGTRLTVV.

This clonotype was picked up a small number of times. The chain uses TRBV10-3 and TRBJ2-5; D might be TRBD1 or TRBD2, each matching 6 bases. Germline loops: CDR1 ENHRY, CDR2 SYGVKD. This CDR3 is built from 16 residues. Between the trimmed V and J ends, which lost 11 bases and 5 bases, there was a span of 27 bases. The CDR3 is CAVQGGQGGVLETQYF. Here the CDR3 DNA reads TGTGCCGTGCAAGGGGGGCAGGGAGGTGTATTGGAGACCCAGTACTTC.

This clonotype appeared many times. The rearrangement uses TRBV7-2 and TRBJ2-5, with 10 bases that match TRBD2. With V trimmed by 1 base and J by 4 bases, 6 bases remained unmatched. CDR3 length: 16 amino acids. Germline V gene lookup returns CDR1 SGHTA and CDR2 FQGNSA. DNA for the CDR3: TGTGCCAGCAGCTTAGGGATTAGCGGGGGGTTAGAGACCCAGTACTTC. This gives the protein CASSLGISGGLETQYF.

This clonotype was seen repeatedly, ten times or more. The V call is TRBV29-1, the J call TRBJ2-3; D may match TRBD1 or TRBD2 (5 bases each). Germline-derived CDR1 and CDR2 are SQVTM and ANQGSEA. This CDR3 spans 12 amino acids. V gave up 6 bases and J gave up 2 bases, with 9 bases separating them. This chain's CDR3 is CSVGDLTDTQYF. The CDR3 DNA reads TGCAGCGTGGGGGACCTCACAGATACGCAGTATTTT.

The table lists this clonotype with many counts. The chain combines TRBV5-1 with TRBJ2-1; tentatively, D is TRBD2 (7 bases). Per germline, CDR1 SGHRS and CDR2 YFSETQ. The CDR3 loop spans 13 amino acids. V was cut by 7 bases and J by 10 bases, with 18 bases left in between. The CDR3 sequence is CASESWGGAEQFF. CDR3 nucleotides: TGCGCCAGCGAGTCCTGGGGGGGGGCCGAGCAGTTCTTC.

The J gene is TRBJ1-1, the V gene TRBV29-1; no firm D call. This CDR3 comprises 12 residues. Per germline, CDR1 SQVTM and CDR2 ANQGSEA. Trimming left V 0 bases short and J 12 bases short, with 14 bases between. The CDR3 region is CSVEDRARGPFF. The CDR3 bases are TGCAGCGTTGAAGATCGGGCGAGAGGGCCTTTCTTT.

The rearrangement joins TRBV6-2 or TRBV6-3 to TRBJ2-3; D tentatively reads TRBD1 or TRBD2 (5 bases each). Germline-derived CDR1 and CDR2 are MNHEY and SVGEGT. V dropped 6 bases and J dropped 4 bases, with 17 bases sitting between them. This CDR3 spans 15 amino acids. The CDR3 loop reads CASSPRGEGADTQYF. The CDR3 nucleotides read TGTGCCAGCAGCCCGAGGGGAGAAGGGGCAGATACGCAGTATTTT.

The chain has TRBV25-1 and TRBJ2-3, with TRBD1 matching 11 bases. This CDR3 is built from 16 residues. Trimming removed 5 bases from V and 3 bases from J; junction bases left unmatched: 7. Germline CDR1 reads MGHDK; CDR2 reads SYGVNS. The CDR3: CASSIRTGGITDTQYF. CDR3 DNA sequence: TGTGCCAGCAGTATTAGGACAGGGGGCATAACAGATACGCAGTATTTT.

The chain couples TRBV7-2 to TRBJ1-1; TRBD1 is a possible D gene (5 bases). This CDR3 contains 15 residues. Germline V gene data show CDR1 as SGHTA and CDR2 as FQGNSA. The V gene lost 5 bases and the J gene lost 4 bases, with 17 bases spanning the gap. Here the CDR3 DNA reads TGTGCCAGCAGCGGGACCGGAAGGGGAGGCACTGAAGCTTTCTTT. Amino acid sequence: CASSGTGRGGTEAFF.

Ten or more counts support this clonotype. CDR3 in amino acids: CASSLTGGSYNEQFF. For the CDR3, the DNA is TGTGCCAGCAGCCTGACAGGGGGCTCCTACAATGAGCAGTTCTTC. The chain uses TRBV6-4 and TRBJ2-1; 9 bases match TRBD1. CDR3 size: 15 residues. Germline CDR1 reads MRHNA; CDR2 reads SNTAGT. Trimming at V came to 6 bases and at J to 0 bases, leaving 3 bases not matched to a gene.

CDR3 nucleotide sequence: TGCGCCAGCAGCCAAGATTATCACTTAGACACAGATACGCAGTATTTT. Its translation: CASSQDYHLDTDTQYF. This rearrangement joins TRBV4-3 to TRBJ2-3; D remains ambiguous. Between the trimmed V and J ends, which lost 0 bases and 2 bases, there was a span of 12 bases. The CDR3 runs 16 residues. Per germline, CDR1 LGHNA and CDR2 YSLEER.

This chain joins TRBV18 and TRBJ2-7; D may be TRBD1 or TRBD2 (5 bases each). V lost 8 bases to trimming and J lost 2 bases, with 13 bases between them. CDR3 length equals 13 residues. Germline lookup yields CDR1 KGHSH and CDR2 LQKENI. CDR3 loop: CASARDPPYEQYF. DNA for the CDR3: TGTGCCAGCGCGAGGGACCCTCCCTACGAGCAGTACTTC.

The CDR3 loop is CASSLLGTGTYEQYV. DNA of the CDR3: TGTGCCAGCAGCCTCCTCGGGACAGGGACCTACGAGCAGTACGTC. This chain connects TRBV6-2 or TRBV6-3 to TRBJ2-7, with 9 bases fitting TRBD1. CDR1 is MNHEY, CDR2 SVGEGT, per germline. The CDR3 extends over 15 amino acids. V shed 6 bases and J 2 bases; nucleotides not matched to a gene: 8.

The sample holds a few counts of this clonotype. V usage is TRBV7-2 and J usage is TRBJ1-2, with 8 positions matching TRBD1. The germline V gene encodes CDR1 SGHTA and CDR2 FQGNSA. This CDR3 is 15 amino acids long. After removal of 5 bases from V and 3 bases from J, the junction contained 8 bases not matched to a gene. For the CDR3, the DNA is TGTGCCAGCAGCACTGGACAGGGAAGGGACTATGGCTACACCTTC. Translating gives CASSTGQGRDYGYTF.

This clonotype was counted many times. The gene calls are TRBV7-3 and TRBJ2-5; tentative D call: TRBD2 (5 bases). Germline V CDR1 and CDR2: SGHTA, FQGTGA. Between the trimmed V and J ends, which lost 2 bases and 3 bases, there was a span of 10 bases. The CDR3 extends over 14 amino acids. The DNA for the CDR3 is TGTGCCAGCAGCTTAGATCGGGGTAAAGAGACCCAGTACTTC. Translated: CASSLDRGKETQYF.